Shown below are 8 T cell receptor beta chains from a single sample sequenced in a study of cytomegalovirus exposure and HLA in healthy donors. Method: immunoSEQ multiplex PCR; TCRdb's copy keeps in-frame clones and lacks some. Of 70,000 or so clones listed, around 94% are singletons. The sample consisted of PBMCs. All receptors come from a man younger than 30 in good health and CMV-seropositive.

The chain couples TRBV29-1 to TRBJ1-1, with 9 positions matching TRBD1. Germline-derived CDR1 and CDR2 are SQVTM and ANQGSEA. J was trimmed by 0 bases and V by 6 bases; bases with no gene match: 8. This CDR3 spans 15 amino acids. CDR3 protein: CSVPDRGGVNTEAFF. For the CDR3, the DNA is TGCAGCGTACCGGACAGGGGAGGGGTGAACACTGAAGCTTTCTTT.

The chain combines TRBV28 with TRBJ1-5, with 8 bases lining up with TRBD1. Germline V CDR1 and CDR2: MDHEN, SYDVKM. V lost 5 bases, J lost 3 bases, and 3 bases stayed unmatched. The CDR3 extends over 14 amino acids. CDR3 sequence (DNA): TGTGCCAGCAGTCCGGACAGGGCCAATCAGCCCCAGCATTTT. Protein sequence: CASSPDRANQPQHF.

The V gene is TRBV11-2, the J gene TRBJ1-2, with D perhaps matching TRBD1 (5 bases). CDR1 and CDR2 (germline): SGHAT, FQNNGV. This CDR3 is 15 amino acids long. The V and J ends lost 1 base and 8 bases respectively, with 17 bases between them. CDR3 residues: CASSLALYTGEGYTF. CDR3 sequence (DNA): TGTGCCAGCAGCTTAGCCCTCTATACGGGGGAGGGCTACACCTTC.

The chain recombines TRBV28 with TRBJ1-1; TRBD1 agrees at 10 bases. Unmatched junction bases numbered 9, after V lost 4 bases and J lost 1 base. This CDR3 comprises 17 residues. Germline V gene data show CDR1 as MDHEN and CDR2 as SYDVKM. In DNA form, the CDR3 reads TGTGCCAGCAGTTCTGAGGGACAGGGGAGAAAGAACACTGAAGCTTTCTTT. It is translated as CASSSEGQGRKNTEAFF.

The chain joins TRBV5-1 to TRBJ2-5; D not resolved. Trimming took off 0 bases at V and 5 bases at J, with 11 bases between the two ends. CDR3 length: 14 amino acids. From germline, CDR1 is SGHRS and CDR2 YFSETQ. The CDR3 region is CASSLETGWETQYF. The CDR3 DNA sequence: TGCGCCAGCAGCTTGGAGACTGGCTGGGAGACCCAGTACTTC. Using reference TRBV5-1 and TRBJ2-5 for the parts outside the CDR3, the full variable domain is KAGVTQTPRYLIKTRGQQVTLSCSPISGHRSVSWYQQTPGQGLQFLFEYFSETQRNKGNFPGRFSGRQFSNSRSEMNVSTLELGDSALYLCASSLETGWETQYFGPGTRLLVL.

Here the CDR3 reads CASSPGLAGGTARTDTQYF. In DNA form, the CDR3 reads TGTGCCAGCAGCCCGGGACTAGCGGGAGGGACGGCCCGCACAGATACGCAGTATTTT. V gene TRBV9 combines with J gene TRBJ2-3, with 16 bases fitting TRBD2. CDR3 size: 19 residues. Germline V CDR1 and CDR2: SGDLS, YYNGEE. The ends lost 4 bases at V and 1 base at J; junction bases unmatched: 9. The variable domain in full, with the rest retrieved from reference TRBV9 and TRBJ2-3, is DSGVTQTPKHLITATGQRVTLRCSPRSGDLSVYWYQQSLDQGLQFLIQYYNGEERAKGNILERFSAQQFPDLHSELNLSSLELGDSALYFCASSPGLAGGTARTDTQYFGPGTRLTVL.

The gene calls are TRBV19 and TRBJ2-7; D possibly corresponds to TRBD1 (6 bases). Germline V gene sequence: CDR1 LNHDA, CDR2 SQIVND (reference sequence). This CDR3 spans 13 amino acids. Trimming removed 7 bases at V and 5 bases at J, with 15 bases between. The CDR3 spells CASKAQAGDEQYF. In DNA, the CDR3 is TGTGCCAGTAAAGCGCAGGCAGGGGACGAGCAGTACTTC.

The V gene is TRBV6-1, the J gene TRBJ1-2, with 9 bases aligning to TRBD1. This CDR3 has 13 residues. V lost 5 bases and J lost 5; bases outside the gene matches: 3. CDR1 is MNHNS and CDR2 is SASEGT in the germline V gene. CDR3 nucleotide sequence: TGTGCCAGCAGTACACAGGGGGCTTATGGCTACACCTTC. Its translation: CASSTQGAYGYTF.